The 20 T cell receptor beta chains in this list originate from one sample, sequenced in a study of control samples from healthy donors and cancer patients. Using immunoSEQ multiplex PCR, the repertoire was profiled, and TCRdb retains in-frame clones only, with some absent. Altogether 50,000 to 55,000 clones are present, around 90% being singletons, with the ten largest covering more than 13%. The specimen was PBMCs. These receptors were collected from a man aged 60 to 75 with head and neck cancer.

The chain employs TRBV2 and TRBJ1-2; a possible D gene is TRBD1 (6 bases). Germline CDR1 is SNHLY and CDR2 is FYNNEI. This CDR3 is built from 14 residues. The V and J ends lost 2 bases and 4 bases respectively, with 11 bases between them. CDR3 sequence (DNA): TGTGCCAGCAGTGAACGGGGGCATAGCTATGGCTACACCTTC. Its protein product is CASSERGHSYGYTF.

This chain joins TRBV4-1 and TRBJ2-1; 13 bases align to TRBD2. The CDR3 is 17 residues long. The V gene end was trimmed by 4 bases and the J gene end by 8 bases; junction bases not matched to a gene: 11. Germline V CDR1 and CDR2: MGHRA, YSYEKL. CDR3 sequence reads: CASSRGGLAGLGDEQFF. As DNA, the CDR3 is TGCGCCAGCAGCCGAGGGGGACTAGCGGGGCTCGGCGATGAGCAGTTCTTC.

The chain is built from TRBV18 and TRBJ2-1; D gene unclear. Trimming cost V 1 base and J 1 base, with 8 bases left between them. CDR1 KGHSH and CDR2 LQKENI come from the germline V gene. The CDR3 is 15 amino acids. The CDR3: CASSPQGHSYNEQFF. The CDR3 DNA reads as TGTGCCAGCTCACCACAAGGCCATTCCTACAATGAGCAGTTCTTC.

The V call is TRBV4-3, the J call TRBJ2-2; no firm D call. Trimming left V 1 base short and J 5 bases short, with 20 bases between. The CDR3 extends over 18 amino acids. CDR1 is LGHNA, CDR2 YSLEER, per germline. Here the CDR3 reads CASSQVIGRWGSTGELFF. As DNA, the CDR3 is TGCGCCAGCAGCCAAGTGATCGGACGATGGGGAAGTACCGGGGAGCTGTTTTTT.

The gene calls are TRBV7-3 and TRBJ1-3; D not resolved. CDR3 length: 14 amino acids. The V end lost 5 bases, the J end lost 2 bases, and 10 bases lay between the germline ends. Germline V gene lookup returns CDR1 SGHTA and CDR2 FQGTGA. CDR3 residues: CASSLGSPGNTIYF. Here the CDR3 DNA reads TGTGCCAGCAGCCTCGGGTCTCCTGGAAACACCATATATTTT.

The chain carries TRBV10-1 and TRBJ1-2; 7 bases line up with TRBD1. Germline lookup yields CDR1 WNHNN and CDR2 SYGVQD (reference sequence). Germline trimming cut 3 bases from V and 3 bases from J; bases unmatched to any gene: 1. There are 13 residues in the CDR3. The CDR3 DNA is TGCGCCAGCAGTGATGACAGGGACTATGGCTACACCTTC. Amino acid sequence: CASSDDRDYGYTF.

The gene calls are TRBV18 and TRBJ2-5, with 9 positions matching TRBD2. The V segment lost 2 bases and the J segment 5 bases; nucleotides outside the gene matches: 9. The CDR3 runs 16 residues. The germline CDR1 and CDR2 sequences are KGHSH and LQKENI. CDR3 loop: CASSPNAVAGDETQYF. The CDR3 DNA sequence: TGTGCCAGCTCACCAAACGCAGTAGCGGGAGACGAGACCCAGTACTTC. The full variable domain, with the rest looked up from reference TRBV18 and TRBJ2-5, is NAGVMQNPRHLVRRRGQEARLRCSPMKGHSHVYWYRQLPEEGLKFMVYLQKENIIDESGMPKERFSAEFPKEGPSILRIQQVVRGDSAAYFCASSPNAVAGDETQYFGPGTRLLVL.

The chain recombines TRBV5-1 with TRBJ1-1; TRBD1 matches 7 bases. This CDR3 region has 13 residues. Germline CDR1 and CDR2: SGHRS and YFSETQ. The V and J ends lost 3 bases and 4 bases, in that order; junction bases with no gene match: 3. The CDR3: CASSSRDSTEAFF. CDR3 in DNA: TGCGCCAGCAGCTCCAGGGACAGCACTGAAGCTTTCTTT.

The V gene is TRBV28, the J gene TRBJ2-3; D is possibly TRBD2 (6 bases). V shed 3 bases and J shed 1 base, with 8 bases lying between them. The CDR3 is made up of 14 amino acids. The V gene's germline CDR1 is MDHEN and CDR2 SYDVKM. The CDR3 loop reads CASSLLARTDTQYF. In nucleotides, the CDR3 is TGTGCCAGCAGTTTGCTAGCGCGCACAGATACGCAGTATTTT.

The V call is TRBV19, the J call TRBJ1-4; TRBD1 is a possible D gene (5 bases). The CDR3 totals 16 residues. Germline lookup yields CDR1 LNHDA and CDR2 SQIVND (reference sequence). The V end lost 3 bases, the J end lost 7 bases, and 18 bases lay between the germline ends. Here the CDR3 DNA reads TGTGCCAGTAGTATCGGCCTGGGGGGAGGCAGTGAAAAACTGTTTTTT. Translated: CASSIGLGGGSEKLFF.

CDR3 nucleotides: TGTGCCAGCAGGGGACTAGCGGGGAGTTCCACCGGGGAGCTGTTTTTT. This sequence encodes CASRGLAGSSTGELFF. The genes are TRBV27 and TRBJ2-2, with 13 bases identical to TRBD2. V was pared by 6 bases and J by 4 bases, with 5 bases of the junction left unmatched. The CDR3 length is 16 residues. Per the germline V gene, CDR1 is MNHEY and CDR2 is SMNVEV (reference sequence).

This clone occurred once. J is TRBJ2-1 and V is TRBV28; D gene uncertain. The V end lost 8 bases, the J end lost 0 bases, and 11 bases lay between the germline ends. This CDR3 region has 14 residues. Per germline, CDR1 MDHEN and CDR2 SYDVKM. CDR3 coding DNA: TGTGCCAGCTCTCAGACGAACTCCTACAATGAGCAGTTCTTC. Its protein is CASSQTNSYNEQFF.

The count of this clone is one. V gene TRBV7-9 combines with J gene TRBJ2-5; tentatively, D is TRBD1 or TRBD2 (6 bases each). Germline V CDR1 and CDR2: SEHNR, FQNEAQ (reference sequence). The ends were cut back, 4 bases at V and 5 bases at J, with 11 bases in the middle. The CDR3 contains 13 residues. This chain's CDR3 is CASSSRGLETQYF. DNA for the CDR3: TGTGCCAGCAGCTCTCGGGGGCTGGAGACCCAGTACTTC.

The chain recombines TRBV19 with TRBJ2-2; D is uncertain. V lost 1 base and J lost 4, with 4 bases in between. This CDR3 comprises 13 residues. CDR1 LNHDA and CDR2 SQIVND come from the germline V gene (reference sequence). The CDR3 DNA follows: TGTGCCAGTAGTATAGCGATCACCGGGGAGCTGTTTTTT. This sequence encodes CASSIAITGELFF. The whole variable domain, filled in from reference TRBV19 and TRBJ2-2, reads DGGITQSPKYLFRKEGQNVTLSCEQNLNHDAMYWYRQDPGQGLRLIYYSQIVNDFQKGDIAEGYSVSREKKESFPLTVTSAQKNPTAFYLCASSIAITGELFFGEGSRLTVL.

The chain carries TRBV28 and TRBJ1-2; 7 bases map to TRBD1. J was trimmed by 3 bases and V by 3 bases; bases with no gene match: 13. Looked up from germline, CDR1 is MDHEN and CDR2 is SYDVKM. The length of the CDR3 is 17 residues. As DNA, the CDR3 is TGTGCCAGCAGTTTGGTGTGGGGCACAGGGGCGGACTATGGCTACACCTTC. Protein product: CASSLVWGTGADYGYTF.

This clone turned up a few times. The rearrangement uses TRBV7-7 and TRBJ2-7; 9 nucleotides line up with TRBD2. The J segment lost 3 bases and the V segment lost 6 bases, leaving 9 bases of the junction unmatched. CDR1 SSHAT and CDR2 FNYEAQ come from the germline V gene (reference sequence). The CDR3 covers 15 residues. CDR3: CASSLGTSRVYEQYF. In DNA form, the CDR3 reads TGTGCCAGCAGTCTCGGGACTAGCAGGGTCTACGAGCAGTACTTC. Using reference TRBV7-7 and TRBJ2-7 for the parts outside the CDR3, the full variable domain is GAGVSQSPRYKVTKRGQDVTLRCDPISSHATLYWYQQALGQGPEFLTYFNYEAQPDKSGLPSDRFSAERPEGSISTLTIQRTEQRDSAMYRCASSLGTSRVYEQYFGPGTRLTVT.

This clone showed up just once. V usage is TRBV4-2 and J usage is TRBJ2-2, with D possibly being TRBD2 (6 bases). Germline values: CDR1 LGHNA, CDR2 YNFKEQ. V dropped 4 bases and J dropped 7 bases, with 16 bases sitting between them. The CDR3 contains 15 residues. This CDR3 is CASSPVWRVGGELFF. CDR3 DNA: TGTGCCAGCAGCCCAGTGTGGAGGGTGGGCGGGGAGCTGTTTTTT.

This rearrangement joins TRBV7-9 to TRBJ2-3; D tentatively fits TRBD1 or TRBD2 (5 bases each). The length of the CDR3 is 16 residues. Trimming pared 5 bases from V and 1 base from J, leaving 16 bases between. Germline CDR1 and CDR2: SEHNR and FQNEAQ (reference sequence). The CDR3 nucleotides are TGTGCCAGCAGCCTCCGGGACGCCCGTGGCACAGATACGCAGTATTTT. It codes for CASSLRDARGTDTQYF.

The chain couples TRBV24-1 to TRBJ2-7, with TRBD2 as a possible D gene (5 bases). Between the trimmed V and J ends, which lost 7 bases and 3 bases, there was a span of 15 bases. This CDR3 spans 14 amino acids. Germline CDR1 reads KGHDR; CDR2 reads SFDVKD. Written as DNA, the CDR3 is TGTGCCACCAGGCTTCCCGGGGTATTCTACGAGCAGTACTTC. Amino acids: CATRLPGVFYEQYF.

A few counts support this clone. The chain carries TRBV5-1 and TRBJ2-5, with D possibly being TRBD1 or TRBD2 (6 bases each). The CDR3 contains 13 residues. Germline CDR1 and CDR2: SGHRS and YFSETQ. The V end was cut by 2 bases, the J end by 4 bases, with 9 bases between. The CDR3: CASSLTGAETQYF. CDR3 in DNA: TGCGCCAGCAGCTTAACGGGGGCAGAGACCCAGTACTTC. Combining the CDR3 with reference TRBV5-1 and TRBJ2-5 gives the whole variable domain KAGVTQTPRYLIKTRGQQVTLSCSPISGHRSVSWYQQTPGQGLQFLFEYFSETQRNKGNFPGRFSGRQFSNSRSEMNVSTLELGDSALYLCASSLTGAETQYFGPGTRLLVL.